The clone carrying this T cell receptor beta chain was counted ten times or more. This entry comes from a study of molecular identifiers for immune sequencing clone quantification. The V and J ends lost 7 bases and 5 bases respectively, with 1 base between them. This CDR3 spans 8 amino acids. Germline CDR1 and CDR2: SQVTM and ANQGSEA. TCRdb analysed the PCR reads with MiXCR anew, one entry per CDR3 protein. The repertoire includes 79,000 or so distinct CDR3 sequences, 25% of them detected once, and around 0.77% sits in the top ten. This TCR derives from a human donor in good health. Some libraries in this study had Jurkat cell RNA spiked in. The sequenced material came from naive CD8+ T cells from blood, with Jurkat cell RNA spiked in. Subset here: FACS-sorted CD8+CD4-CCR7+CD45RA+ naive T cells. The V and J genes are TRBV29-1 and TRBJ2-3, with D unclear. For the CDR3, the DNA is TGCAGCGGAGATACGCAGTATTTT. Amino acid sequence: CSGDTQYF.